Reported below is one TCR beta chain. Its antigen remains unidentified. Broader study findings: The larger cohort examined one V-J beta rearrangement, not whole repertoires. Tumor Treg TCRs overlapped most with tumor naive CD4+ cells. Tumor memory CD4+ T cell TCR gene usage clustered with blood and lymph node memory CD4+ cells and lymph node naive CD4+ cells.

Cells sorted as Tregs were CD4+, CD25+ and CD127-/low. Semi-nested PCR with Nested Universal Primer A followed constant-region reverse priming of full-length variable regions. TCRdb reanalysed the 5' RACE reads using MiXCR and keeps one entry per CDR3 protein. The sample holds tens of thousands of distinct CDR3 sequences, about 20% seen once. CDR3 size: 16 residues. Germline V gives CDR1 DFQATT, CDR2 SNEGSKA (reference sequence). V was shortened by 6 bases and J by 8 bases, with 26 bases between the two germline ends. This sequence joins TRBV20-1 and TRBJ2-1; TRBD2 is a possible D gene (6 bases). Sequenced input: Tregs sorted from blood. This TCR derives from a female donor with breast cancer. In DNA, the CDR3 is TGCAGTGCCACCACTCCGGGACTGGGGCTCTTTGATGAGCAGTTCTTC. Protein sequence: CSATTPGLGLFDEQFF.